A single sample gave rise to the 18 T cell receptor beta chains below, sequenced in a study of CD8 T cells in ankylosing spondylitis. Study-wide findings and caveats: What appeared characteristic of ankylosing spondylitis blood was a TCR beta motif of about eight highly homologous variants.

Antigen specificity for these receptors is unknown. Via MiXCR, TCRdb re-called the 5' RACE reads, giving one row per CDR3 protein. The repertoire includes about 700,000 distinct CDR3 sequences, about 20% of them detected once, and around 20% sits in the top ten. The sequenced material came from blood, either unsorted or a sorted T cell fraction (not recorded which). The receptors stem from a male donor with ankylosing spondylitis.

This clonotype has at least ten counts. This chain uses TRBV6-2 or TRBV6-3 with TRBJ2-1; 9 bases align to TRBD1. The ends lost 5 bases at V and 2 bases at J; junction bases unmatched: 4. The CDR3 runs 15 residues. Germline V gene sequence: CDR1 MNHEY, CDR2 SVGEGT. The CDR3 DNA follows: TGTGCCAGCAGTACCCGGACAGGGGCCTACAATGAGCAGTTCTTC. Amino acid sequence: CASSTRTGAYNEQFF.

The rearrangement joins TRBV5-6 to TRBJ1-2, with 8 bases identical to TRBD1. The CDR3 is made up of 15 amino acids. Losses at the gene ends were 2 bases for V and 6 bases for J; bases not matched to a gene: 9. Germline-derived CDR1 and CDR2 are SGHDT and YYEEEE. CDR3 in DNA: TGTGCCAGCAGCTTCCAGGGGGCCCGAAGAGATGGCTACACCTTC. Amino acid sequence: CASSFQGARRDGYTF.

This clonotype was seen more than once but under ten times. The chain has TRBV15 and TRBJ2-7; no definite D call. The CDR3 runs 13 residues. Between the trimmed V and J ends, which lost 5 bases and 4 bases, there was a span of 12 bases. The V gene's germline CDR1 is LNHNV and CDR2 YYDKDF (reference sequence). The DNA of the CDR3 is TGTGCCACCAGCCCGCTGACCCATTACGAGCAGTACTTC. Protein product: CATSPLTHYEQYF.

The chain is built from TRBV2 and TRBJ1-5; D uncertain. This CDR3 has 13 residues. V lost 0 bases and J lost 5, with 5 bases in between. Looked up from germline, CDR1 is SNHLY and CDR2 is FYNNEI. CDR3 sequence (DNA): TGTGCCAGCAGTGAAGCGGAATATCAGCCCCAGCATTTT. Its protein is CASSEAEYQPQHF.

This clonotype was counted a few times. This CDR3 is CASSSRLLTDTQYF. DNA for the CDR3: TGTGCCAGCAGCTCCCGACTACTCACAGATACGCAGTATTTT. V and J are TRBV11-2 and TRBJ2-3, with a possible D match to TRBD2 (5 bases). Germline-derived CDR1 and CDR2 are SGHAT and FQNNGV. V was cut by 4 bases and J by 2 bases, with 10 bases left in between. The CDR3 is made up of 14 amino acids.

This clonotype showed up just a few times. This chain connects TRBV28 to TRBJ2-5; TRBD1 is a possible D gene (7 bases). Trimming pared 6 bases from V and 1 base from J, leaving 15 bases between. CDR3 length: 15 amino acids. Looked up from germline, CDR1 is MDHEN and CDR2 is SYDVKM. The CDR3 DNA follows: TGTGCCAGCAGCCGCAGGGGGGTGCCCCAAGAGACCCAGTACTTC. Its protein is CASSRRGVPQETQYF.

This clonotype was recorded at least ten times. This sequence joins TRBV7-3 and TRBJ1-1; D may be TRBD1 (6 bases). The CDR3 contains 13 residues. Germline CDR1 and CDR2: SGHTA and FQGTGA. V was pared by 3 bases and J by 11 bases, with 16 bases between. CDR3 DNA sequence: TGTGCCAGCAGCTTCGGACAGAACTCGAGGGCTTTCTTT. The encoded protein is CASSFGQNSRAFF.

There are a few counts of this clonotype. The rearrangement uses TRBV28 and TRBJ1-1, with D maybe TRBD1 (5 bases). The germline V gene encodes CDR1 MDHEN and CDR2 SYDVKM. The CDR3 totals 12 residues. The V end lost 11 bases, the J end lost 4 bases, and 14 bases lay between the germline ends. CDR3 region: CASMLGGTEAFF. CDR3 nucleotides: TGTGCCTCCATGCTGGGGGGCACTGAAGCTTTCTTT.

The table lists this clonotype with a few counts. This chain links TRBV4-1 with TRBJ2-5, with D possibly TRBD1 on 5 matching bases. This CDR3 comprises 15 residues. The V end was cut by 0 bases, the J end by 2 bases, with 10 bases between. Germline assignment: CDR1 MGHRA and CDR2 YSYEKL. In DNA form, the CDR3 reads TGCGCCAGCAGCCAAGATCGGACACGGCAAGAGACCCAGTACTTC. Protein: CASSQDRTRQETQYF.

V gene TRBV4-2 combines with J gene TRBJ2-3; tentative D call: TRBD2 (6 bases). The CDR3 has 15 residues. Trimming removed 4 bases at V and 2 bases at J, with 13 bases between. Germline values: CDR1 LGHNA, CDR2 YNFKEQ. The CDR3 DNA sequence: TGTGCCAGCAGCCCCGACGGGGGACTCACAGATACGCAGTATTTT. Translation: CASSPDGGLTDTQYF.

There are a few counts of this clonotype. The rearrangement links TRBV5-1 to TRBJ1-2, with 10 bases fitting TRBD1. Trimming cost V 0 bases and J 4 bases; bases outside gene matches: 6. The CDR3 is 16 residues long. Germline loops: CDR1 SGHRS, CDR2 YFSETQ. DNA of the CDR3: TGCGCCAGCAGCTTGGTGGGACAGGGGATTTTCTATGGCTACACCTTC. It translates to CASSLVGQGIFYGYTF.

The sample holds a few counts of this clonotype. V gene TRBV7-2 combines with J gene TRBJ2-3; 8 bases align to TRBD2. V gave up 5 bases and J gave up 4 bases; unmatched junction bases: 8. CDR3 size: 15 residues. CDR1 is SGHTA and CDR2 is FQGNSA in the germline V gene. CDR3 amino acids: CASSRDSGTADTQYF. The CDR3 region has the DNA TGTGCCAGCAGCCGGGATAGCGGGACCGCAGATACGCAGTATTTT.

The chain employs TRBV4-1 and TRBJ1-1; D call uncertain. V was clipped by 1 base and J by 1 base, with 7 bases between them. The CDR3 spans 14 residues. Germline CDR1 MGHRA, CDR2 YSYEKL. Written as DNA, the CDR3 is TGCGCCAGCAGCCAAGTTTGGGGGAACACTGAAGCTTTCTTT. This gives the protein CASSQVWGNTEAFF.

This clonotype has a handful of counts. The chain combines TRBV5-6 with TRBJ1-6; weak D call: TRBD1 (6 bases). Trimming took off 5 bases at V and 6 bases at J, with 12 bases between the two ends. Germline CDR1 is SGHDT and CDR2 is YYEEEE. The CDR3 is 14 residues long. The CDR3: CASRADSINSPLHF. DNA for the CDR3: TGTGCCAGCAGGGCGGACAGCATTAATTCACCCCTCCACTTT.

This clonotype was seen a few times. The chain is built from TRBV20-1 and TRBJ2-7, with D perhaps matching TRBD1 (5 bases). The V end was cut by 2 bases, the J end by 6 bases, with 17 bases between. The CDR3 is 14 amino acids. The V gene's germline CDR1 is DFQATT and CDR2 SNEGSKA (reference sequence). The CDR3 sequence is CSARQGLGTAEQYF. DNA for the CDR3: TGCAGTGCTAGACAGGGTCTGGGAACAGCCGAGCAGTACTTC.

This clonotype was seen a few times. This sequence joins TRBV3-1 and TRBJ2-7, with no clear D. The germline V and J ends were trimmed by 0 bases and 9 bases, with 6 bases remaining between them. The germline V gene has CDR1 LGHDT and CDR2 YNNKEL (reference sequence). The CDR3 length is 11 residues. CDR3: CASSQDWVQYF. Here the CDR3 DNA reads TGTGCCAGCAGCCAAGATTGGGTGCAGTACTTC.

This clonotype was observed a few times. The rearrangement uses TRBV20-1 and TRBJ2-7; perhaps TRBD2 as D (6 bases). Germline CDR1 reads DFQATT; CDR2 reads SNEGSKA (reference sequence). This CDR3 is 13 amino acids long. Trimming stripped 7 bases from V and 0 bases from J, with 13 bases between. The CDR3 region has the DNA TGCAGTGTTAGGGCGGGGATCTCCTACGAGCAGTACTTC. It specifies CSVRAGISYEQYF.

The rearrangement joins TRBV29-1 to TRBJ1-5, with D possibly being TRBD1 (5 bases). V lost 2 bases, J lost 4 bases, and 15 bases lay in between. The CDR3 contains 15 residues. Germline V gene lookup returns CDR1 SQVTM and CDR2 ANQGSEA. The CDR3: CSVELGQGLNQPQHF. DNA for the CDR3: TGCAGCGTTGAATTGGGGCAGGGACTTAATCAGCCCCAGCATTTT.